The T cell receptor beta chain under discussion was sequenced for a study of blood T cell repertoires in COVID-19. Clones were read by immunoSEQ multiplex PCR, and TCRdb kept only the in-frame ones, dropping some. The sample holds more than 130,000 clones, more than 80% seen once. The germline V and J ends were trimmed by 3 bases and 6 bases, with 9 bases remaining between them. The germline V gene has CDR1 MDHEN and CDR2 SYDVKM. The length of the CDR3 is 13 residues. The J gene is TRBJ2-1, the V gene TRBV28; D might be TRBD2 (5 bases). The specimen was peripheral blood. This sequence originates from a woman of 80 years or more in a cohort sampled during active or convalescent COVID-19. In nucleotides, the CDR3 is TGTGCCAGCAGTTTCGAGGGCATCAATGAGCAGTTCTTC. This sequence encodes CASSFEGINEQFF.